Each of the 23 T cell receptor beta chains below was sequenced from the same sample in a study of T cells in localized non-small cell lung cancer. Assay: immunoSEQ multiplex PCR; the TCRdb copy retains only in-frame clones and omits some. The data hold 30,000 to 35,000 clones, with around nine tenths observed a single time. This specimen consisted of peripheral blood, obtained before any cancer treatment. These receptors came from a woman aged 40-70 years with stage I lung adenocarcinoma.

The chain uses TRBV7-3 and TRBJ2-7, with no clear D. CDR3 length: 13 residues. V dropped 2 bases and J dropped 5 bases, with 10 bases sitting between them. CDR1 is SGHTA, CDR2 FQGTGA, per germline. CDR3 sequence (DNA): TGTGCCAGCAGCTTATACACGTGGGACGAGCAGTACTTC. Its protein is CASSLYTWDEQYF.

The gene calls are TRBV7-2 and TRBJ2-1; D unclear. The V gene lost 5 bases and the J gene lost 12 bases, with 11 bases spanning the gap. The CDR3 runs 11 residues. CDR1 is SGHTA, CDR2 FQGNSA, per germline. As DNA, the CDR3 is TGTGCCAGCAGCCCCCGAATTGCGCAGTTCTTC. Protein product: CASSPRIAQFF.

This chain joins TRBV4-1 and TRBJ1-5, with 7 bases that match TRBD1. The CDR3 has 15 amino acids. Trimming removed 3 bases from V and 4 bases from J; junction bases left unmatched: 6. Germline V gene lookup returns CDR1 MGHRA and CDR2 YSYEKL. CDR3 protein: CASSHQDRPNQPQHF. For the CDR3, the DNA is TGCGCCAGCAGCCATCAGGACAGGCCGAATCAGCCCCAGCATTTT.

This chain uses TRBV9 with TRBJ2-1, with D hard to call. Germline CDR1 reads SGDLS; CDR2 reads YYNGEE. CDR3 size: 13 residues. Trimming took off 0 bases at V and 12 bases at J, with 13 bases between the two ends. The CDR3: CASSVGKDLGQFF. The CDR3 bases are TGTGCCAGCAGCGTAGGGAAGGATCTGGGGCAGTTCTTC. Full variable domain (rest looked up from reference TRBV9 and TRBJ2-1): DSGVTQTPKHLITATGQRVTLRCSPRSGDLSVYWYQQSLDQGLQFLIQYYNGEERAKGNILERFSAQQFPDLHSELNLSSLELGDSALYFCASSVGKDLGQFFGPGTRLTVL.

V usage is TRBV6-5 and J usage is TRBJ2-3; TRBD1 matches at 8 bases. CDR3 length equals 14 residues. Per the germline V gene, CDR1 is MNHEY and CDR2 is SVGAGI. J gave up 3 bases and V 5 bases, and 4 bases lay outside the gene matches. This CDR3 is CASSQRDRTDTQYF. The DNA for the CDR3 is TGTGCCAGCAGTCAACGGGACAGGACAGATACGCAGTATTTT.

The rearrangement links TRBV7-2 to TRBJ2-5, with 12 bases matching TRBD1. Germline CDR1 is SGHTA and CDR2 is FQGNSA. The V and J ends lost 5 bases and 7 bases, in that order; junction bases with no gene match: 11. The CDR3 runs 16 residues. CDR3 loop: CASSALPGQGAWTQYF. Written as DNA, the CDR3 is TGTGCCAGCAGCGCGCTTCCGGGACAGGGGGCTTGGACCCAGTACTTC.

The chain combines TRBV29-1 with TRBJ2-1; no clear D. Trimming took 0 bases from V and 3 from J, leaving 6 bases between them. The germline CDR1 and CDR2 sequences are SQVTM and ANQGSEA. The CDR3 length is 13 residues. For the CDR3, the DNA is TGCAGCGTTGAAGATTCGGTCTACAATGAGCAGTTCTTC. Residues: CSVEDSVYNEQFF.

The chain recombines TRBV7-2 with TRBJ1-1, with D maybe TRBD1 (5 bases). From germline, CDR1 is SGHTA and CDR2 FQGNSA. V lost 5 bases to trimming and J lost 4 bases, with 11 bases between them. The CDR3 runs to 13 residues. CDR3 protein: CASSPRQSTEAFF. CDR3 nucleotides: TGTGCCAGCAGCCCCCGACAGAGCACTGAAGCTTTCTTT.

The chain has TRBV25-1 and TRBJ1-1, with D uncertain. The V end was cut by 2 bases, the J end by 1 base, with 11 bases between. Germline CDR1 is MGHDK and CDR2 is SYGVNS. The CDR3 is 15 residues long. The CDR3 sequence: CASSEQEHRNTEAFF. The CDR3 DNA reads as TGTGCCAGCAGTGAACAAGAACACAGGAACACTGAAGCTTTCTTT.

The chain couples TRBV7-9 to TRBJ2-7; 7 nucleotides line up with TRBD2. This CDR3 comprises 15 residues. Germline loops: CDR1 SEHNR, CDR2 FQNEAQ (reference sequence). V lost 1 base and J lost 2; bases outside the gene matches: 5. The CDR3 spells CASSLERGRAYEQYF. CDR3 nucleotides: TGTGCCAGCAGCTTAGAACGGGGGAGGGCCTACGAGCAGTACTTC.

This chain uses TRBV7-8 with TRBJ2-1; 7 bases are shared with TRBD1. V lost 5 bases and J lost 8; bases outside the gene matches: 9. Germline assignment: CDR1 SGHVS and CDR2 FQNEAQ. This CDR3 has 14 amino acids. The CDR3 is CASSAQTGPYEQFF. CDR3 bases: TGTGCCAGCAGCGCCCAGACAGGGCCCTATGAGCAGTTCTTC. Based on the CDR3 plus reference TRBV7-8 and TRBJ2-1, the full variable domain is GAGVSQSPRYKVAKRGQDVALRCDPISGHVSLFWYQQALGQGPEFLTYFQNEAQLDKSGLPSDRFFAERPEGSVSTLKIQRTQQEDSAVYLCASSAQTGPYEQFFGPGTRLTVL.

With regard to this clone: The junction differs from germline at one of its ends, possibly a read error. The rearrangement uses TRBV6-5 and TRBJ1-2; D possibly corresponds to TRBD1 (5 bases). Germline-derived CDR1 and CDR2 are MNHEY and SVGAGI. The CDR3 extends over 12 amino acids. The CDR3 loop is CASSESSRDRHF. The CDR3 region has the DNA TGTGCCAGCAGTGAGTCTAGCAGGGACCGACACTTC.

The chain couples TRBV11-1 to TRBJ1-1; 8 bases match TRBD1. Germline CDR1 SGHAT, CDR2 FQDESV (reference sequence). V shed 2 bases, J shed 5 bases, and the junction held 16 bases outside the gene matches. CDR3 length: 18 amino acids. The CDR3 sequence: CASSLSSFAGGRGTEAFF. The CDR3 DNA reads TGTGCCAGCAGCTTAAGTAGTTTCGCAGGGGGCCGGGGGACTGAAGCTTTCTTT.

The chain uses TRBV11-3 and TRBJ2-1, with TRBD1 matching over 7 bases. Unmatched junction bases numbered 10, after V lost 8 bases and J lost 3 bases. The germline V gene has CDR1 SGHNT and CDR2 YENEEA. This CDR3 region has 15 residues. The CDR3 region has the DNA TGTGCCAGCGCTCCCGGATCAGGGGGCTACAATGAGCAGTTCTTC. It is translated as CASAPGSGGYNEQFF.

The chain is built from TRBV10-2 and TRBJ1-1; the D gene is possibly TRBD1 (5 bases). Deletions cut 4 bases from V and 4 bases from J, with 13 bases between. Looked up from germline, CDR1 is WSHSY and CDR2 is SAAADI. This CDR3 region has 14 residues. CDR3 residues: CASSGVSGGTEAFF. CDR3 bases: TGCGCCAGCAGTGGCGTATCGGGGGGCACTGAAGCTTTCTTT.

J is TRBJ1-1 and V is TRBV18; D call uncertain. The germline V and J ends were trimmed by 2 bases and 2 bases, with 9 bases remaining between them. The V gene's germline CDR1 is KGHSH and CDR2 LQKENI. The CDR3 is 14 residues long. Here the CDR3 reads CASSPSGRNTEAFF. DNA of the CDR3: TGTGCCAGCTCACCAAGCGGGAGAAACACTGAAGCTTTCTTT. Drawing the rest from reference TRBV18 and TRBJ1-1, the complete variable domain is NAGVMQNPRHLVRRRGQEARLRCSPMKGHSHVYWYRQLPEEGLKFMVYLQKENIIDESGMPKERFSAEFPKEGPSILRIQQVVRGDSAAYFCASSPSGRNTEAFFGQGTRLTVV.

The chain combines TRBV7-2 with TRBJ2-4; unclear D gene. The ends were cut back, 5 bases at V and 4 bases at J, with 9 bases in the middle. The germline V gene encodes CDR1 SGHTA and CDR2 FQGNSA. This CDR3 has 13 residues. CDR3 residues: CASSGWQKNIQYF. CDR3 DNA sequence: TGTGCCAGCAGCGGTTGGCAGAAAAACATTCAGTACTTC. The variable domain in full, with the rest retrieved from reference TRBV7-2 and TRBJ2-4, is GAGVSQSPSNKVTEKGKDVELRCDPISGHTALYWYRQSLGQGLEFLIYFQGNSAPDKSGLPSDRFSAERTGGSVSTLTIQRTQQEDSAVYLCASSGWQKNIQYFGAGTRLSVL.

Remarks on this clone: Within the sample, other DNA sequences also encode this same CDR3. The rearrangement joins TRBV4-2 to TRBJ1-1; D ambiguous. This CDR3 has 14 residues. Germline V gene sequence: CDR1 LGHNA, CDR2 YNFKEQ. The V gene lost 0 bases and the J gene lost 1 base, with 6 bases spanning the gap. CDR3 loop: CASSQDRGNTEAFF. DNA for the CDR3: TGTGCCAGCAGCCAAGATCGGGGGAACACTGAAGCTTTCTTT.

The chain carries TRBV27 and TRBJ1-5, with a tentative D call TRBD1 (5 bases). The V and J ends lost 3 bases and 3 bases respectively, with 12 bases between them. Germline CDR1 MNHEY, CDR2 SMNVEV (reference sequence). CDR3 size: 15 residues. The CDR3 reads CASSFYQGNNQPQHF. For the CDR3, the DNA is TGTGCCAGCAGTTTTTACCAGGGAAACAATCAGCCCCAGCATTTT.

The rearrangement links TRBV7-2 to TRBJ2-7, with D perhaps TRBD1 (6 bases). Trimming took off 5 bases at V and 2 bases at J, with 10 bases between the two ends. CDR3 length: 13 residues. Germline assignment: CDR1 SGHTA and CDR2 FQGNSA. In DNA form, the CDR3 reads TGTGCCAGCAGCAGGGACATTACCTACGAGCAGTACTTC. Protein sequence: CASSRDITYEQYF.

The rearrangement uses TRBV6-5 and TRBJ1-2; D may be TRBD1 (6 bases). The CDR3 is 12 residues long. Trimming removed 0 bases at V and 7 bases at J, with 6 bases between. Germline-derived CDR1 and CDR2 are MNHEY and SVGAGI. For the CDR3, the DNA is TGTGCCAGCAGTTACTCAGGGGGTGGCTACACCTTC. This encodes CASSYSGGGYTF.

The chain employs TRBV6-5 and TRBJ1-4; TRBD1 agrees at 9 bases. V dropped 8 bases and J dropped 10; count of bases not matched to a gene: 14. Germline CDR1 and CDR2: MNHEY and SVGAGI. The CDR3 runs to 15 residues. CDR3 coding DNA: TGTGCCAGCTCTATCACCGGGACAGGGAACGGAAAACTGTTTTTT. Translated: CASSITGTGNGKLFF.

The chain joins TRBV4-3 to TRBJ1-1; D gene uncertain. CDR3 length equals 12 residues. V was pared by 1 base and J by 10 bases, with 10 bases between. Germline loops: CDR1 LGHNA, CDR2 YSLEER. The CDR3 DNA reads TGCGCCAGCAGCCAAGGGGCCCGGAGAGCTTTCTTT. It codes for CASSQGARRAFF.